This T cell receptor (beta chain) appears in the sequencing data of a study of shared clonotypes between healthy human individuals. Execution of the assay was at deep level. The data were produced by immunoSEQ multiplex PCR, yet TCRdb's version contains in-frame clones alone and is incomplete. Altogether about 2 million clones are present, roughly 96% being singletons, with the ten largest covering more than 0.1%. A split of CD4+ cells into CD45RA+ naive and CD45RA-negative memory subsets was performed. A word on this clone: Its target is not known.

The J segment lost 7 bases and the V segment lost 4 bases, leaving 3 bases of the junction unmatched. Per germline, CDR1 MNHNS and CDR2 SASEGT. There are 13 residues in the CDR3. Study-level findings and limits: Estimated richness values were generally larger in naive subsets than in memory subsets.

Sequenced: naive CD4+ T cells sorted from blood. Subset indicated: CD45RA+ positively selected. The V and J genes are TRBV6-1 and TRBJ2-1; 8 bases line up with TRBD1. This TCR was sampled from a man younger than 35 in good health. The CDR3 DNA follows: TGTGCCAGCAGTGGACAGGGGCTAAATGAGCAGTTCTTC. This gives the protein CASSGQGLNEQFF.